Below, 14 T cell receptor beta chains from the same sample are listed, as sequenced in a study of T cells expressing NK-cell markers. TCRdb re-called the 5' RACE reads; every CDR3 protein appears as one record, without DNA. The ten top clones account for about 19%, within a sample of about 170,000 distinct CDR3 sequences. The specimen sequenced was blood T cells: a sorted CD56 or NKG2C T cell subset, CD4+ or CD8+ T cells, or bulk PBMC T cells (not recorded which). These receptors were taken from a man aged 18-70 years in good health.

V usage is TRBV2 and J usage is TRBJ2-3; TCRdb's D gene call, TRBD1, goes unchecked for lack of DNA. Germline CDR1 SNHLY, CDR2 FYNNEI. The CDR3 sequence is 13 residues long. This chain's CDR3 is CANHRERADTQYF.

J is TRBJ2-7 and V is TRBV11-2; the D call of TRBD1 rests on TCRdb alone, since no DNA is present to check it. The CDR3 loop spans 15 amino acids. Germline V gene data show CDR1 as SGHAT and CDR2 as FQNNGV. This CDR3 is CASSHGGQGVVEQYF. The complete variable domain, with remaining parts taken from reference TRBV11-2 and TRBJ2-7, reads EAGVAQSPRYKIIEKRQSVAFWCNPISGHATLYWYQQILGQGPKLLIQFQNNGVVDDSQLPKDRFSAERLKGVDSTLKIQPAKLEDSAVYLCASSHGGQGVVEQYFGPGTRLTVT.

The rearrangement uses TRBV28 and TRBJ1-3. The CDR3 consists of 15 residues. Per germline, CDR1 MDHEN and CDR2 SYDVKM. The CDR3 sequence is CASSVGLSSGNTIYF.

This chain links TRBV2 with TRBJ2-3; without DNA, the TCRdb call of TRBD2 cannot be checked. Germline V gene lookup returns CDR1 SNHLY and CDR2 FYNNEI. This CDR3 comprises 14 residues. The CDR3: CANQLAGRTDTQYF.

The rearrangement uses TRBV20-1 and TRBJ1-1. The length of the CDR3 is 12 residues. CDR1 and CDR2 (germline): DFQATT, SNEGSKA (reference sequence). The CDR3 is CSAVNADTEAFF.

V is TRBV2 and J is TRBJ1-5; the TCRdb D gene call, TRBD1, has no DNA to confirm it. CDR1 and CDR2 from the germline V gene are SNHLY and FYNNEI. The CDR3 has 14 residues. CDR3 residues: CASTVRQGDQPQHF.

The chain links TRBV4-1 to TRBJ2-7; TCRdb gives TRBD1 as the D gene, but with no DNA this cannot be confirmed. This CDR3 spans 16 amino acids. Germline CDR1 MGHRA, CDR2 YSYEKL. CDR3: CASSLGHGQGNYEQYF.

The rearrangement joins TRBV2 to TRBJ2-7; the TCRdb call, TRBD2, lacks DNA for checking. This CDR3 has 15 amino acids. Germline CDR1 SNHLY, CDR2 FYNNEI. CDR3 loop: CASSDFPVSDYEQYF. Combining the CDR3 with reference TRBV2 and TRBJ2-7 gives the whole variable domain EPEVTQTPSHQVTQMGQEVILRCVPISNHLYFYWYRQILGQKVEFLVSFYNNEISEKSEIFDDQFSVERPDGSNFTLKIRSTKLEDSAMYFCASSDFPVSDYEQYFGPGTRLTVT.

The V and J genes are TRBV19 and TRBJ2-5; the TCRdb call, TRBD2, lacks DNA for checking. The CDR3 covers 16 residues. Germline V gene sequence: CDR1 LNHDA, CDR2 SQIVND (reference sequence). CDR3 loop: CASSTHPDSNLETQYF.

This chain links TRBV2 with TRBJ2-4; TCRdb designates TRBD1, a call that cannot be tested without DNA. Germline V lookup: CDR1 SNHLY, CDR2 FYNNEI. This CDR3 comprises 14 residues. CDR3 sequence: CAYLLAGAKNIQYF.

The chain carries TRBV7-9 and TRBJ1-1. The CDR3 has 15 amino acids. From germline, CDR1 is SEHNR and CDR2 FQNEAQ (reference sequence). The CDR3 protein is CASSYSGVVHTEAFF.

The chain recombines TRBV28 with TRBJ1-1; TCRdb indicates TRBD1, and absent DNA this call remains unverified. Germline V gives CDR1 MDHEN, CDR2 SYDVKM. This CDR3 is built from 14 residues. The CDR3 spells CASQDRILGTEAFF.

This chain uses TRBV27 with TRBJ1-1; TCRdb names TRBD1, which stays unverified in the absence of DNA. Germline CDR1 and CDR2: MNHEY and SMNVEV (reference sequence). This CDR3 contains 15 residues. The CDR3 sequence: CASSVRSGLNTEAFF.

The chain carries TRBV6-2 or TRBV6-3 and TRBJ1-5; TCRdb's assignment of TRBD1 cannot be checked, as there is no DNA. Germline assignment: CDR1 MNHEY and CDR2 SVGEGT. The CDR3 consists of 15 residues. The CDR3 loop reads CASSYSEQGNQPQHF.